The entry below describes one T cell receptor beta chain. As yet, its antigen is unknown. This table comes from immunoSEQ multiplex PCR, and its TCRdb copy is limited to in-frame clones, with some not included. The sample holds roughly 2.5 million clones, approximately 94% seen once. The study drew all its donors from Caucasian adults living in Nashville, Tennessee. These data come from a study of shared clonotypes between healthy human individuals. Study-wide context: The donor group consisted of a couple of women and three men, aged 18 to 49.

In germline, CDR1 is SGHVS, CDR2 FQNEAQ. The CDR3 consists of 15 residues. V lost 8 bases, J lost 3 bases, and 12 bases stayed unmatched. Overall study results and limits: Even with large depth, rarefaction showed that sorted-subset sequencing was incomplete. Researchers sampled blood only, noting tissue repertoires likely differ.

The receptor was isolated from a man younger than 35 in good health. The rearrangement links TRBV7-8 to TRBJ2-7, with 8 nucleotides matching TRBD1. The sample was naive CD4+ T cells sorted from blood. Sample subset: CD45RA+ positively selected. CDR3 sequence (DNA): TGTGCCAGCGTCACGGGGACAGGAGGGGGCTACGAGCAGTACTTC. Its translation is CASVTGTGGGYEQYF.